This entry concerns a single T cell receptor (beta chain). Each CDR3 protein gets one entry after TCRdb re-called the 5' RACE reads with MiXCR. Of tens of thousands of distinct CDR3 sequences listed, 7.5% were seen once; the top ten hold under 30%. The sample's time point: sample taken at primary tumor resection. Tumor, nontumor lung or frozen PBMC supplied whole RNA, sequenced without sorting. The data derive from a study of spatial heterogeneity in lung cancer. Germline CDR1 GTSNPN, CDR2 SVGIG (reference sequence). CDR3 size: 12 residues. The germline V and J ends were trimmed by 6 bases and 2 bases, with 8 bases remaining between them.

This chain connects TRBV30 to TRBJ1-5; no definite D call. The sample was PBMCs, taken at surgery. The receptor comes from a male donor with early-stage non-small cell lung cancer. The CDR3 reads CACCAGNQPQHF. The CDR3 DNA reads TGTGCCTGCTGCGCAGGCAATCAGCCCCAGCATTTT.